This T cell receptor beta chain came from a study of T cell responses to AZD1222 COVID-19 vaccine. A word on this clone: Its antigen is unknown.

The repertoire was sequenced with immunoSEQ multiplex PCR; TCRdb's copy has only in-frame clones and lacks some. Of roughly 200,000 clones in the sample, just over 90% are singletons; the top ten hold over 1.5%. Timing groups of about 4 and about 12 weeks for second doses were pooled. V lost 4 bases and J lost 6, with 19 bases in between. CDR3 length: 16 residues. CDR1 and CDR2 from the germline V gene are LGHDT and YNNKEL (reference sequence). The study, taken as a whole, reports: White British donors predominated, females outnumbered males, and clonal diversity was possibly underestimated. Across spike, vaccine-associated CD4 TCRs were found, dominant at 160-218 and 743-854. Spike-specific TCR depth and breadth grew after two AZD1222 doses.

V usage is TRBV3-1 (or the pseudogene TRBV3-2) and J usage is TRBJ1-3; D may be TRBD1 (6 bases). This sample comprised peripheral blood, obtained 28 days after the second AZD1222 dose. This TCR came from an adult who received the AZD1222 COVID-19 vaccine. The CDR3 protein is CASSRQGTYAANTIYF. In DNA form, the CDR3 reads TGTGCCAGCAGCCGCCAGGGGACCTACGCGGCAAACACCATATATTTT.